These 26 T cell receptor beta chains were all obtained from the same sample, sequenced in a study of identical twins. Each CDR3 protein gets one entry after TCRdb re-called the 5' RACE reads with MiXCR. The table records under 900,000 distinct CDR3 sequences, approximately 13% of them present only once. This sample was shared with a second study, whose subject was yellow fever vaccine responses in identical twins.

The sample taken for sequencing was PBMCs. The receptor source for this set is a woman aged 18-29 years in good health.

Ten or more counts support this clonotype. The rearrangement uses TRBV29-1 and TRBJ2-2; 10 nucleotides align to TRBD1. V was pared by 5 bases and J by 5 bases, with 5 bases of the junction left unmatched. This CDR3 comprises 14 residues. The germline gives CDR1 SQVTM, CDR2 ANQGSEA. CDR3 in amino acids: CSVRGQGNTGELFF. The CDR3 nucleotides are TGCAGCGTTCGGGGACAGGGGAATACCGGGGAGCTGTTTTTT.

As for this clonotype: A read error may produce the germline difference seen at one junction end. The J gene is TRBJ2-1, the V gene TRBV12-3 or TRBV12-4; 13 nucleotides match TRBD2. The length of the CDR3 is 20 residues. The CDR3 bases are TGTGCCATCAGTGGCCCGCTAACTAGCGGGGGGGCCCCCGAAAGAAATGAGCAGTTCTTC. Its translation is CAISGPLTSGGAPERNEQFF.

The V call is TRBV24-1, the J call TRBJ1-5; 7 nucleotides match TRBD1. The CDR3 has 13 amino acids. Trimming cost V 4 bases and J 9 bases; bases outside gene matches: 5. The germline V gene has CDR1 KGHDR and CDR2 SFDVKD. The CDR3 sequence: CATSDRGIGPQHF. CDR3 bases: TGTGCCACCAGTGACAGGGGGATTGGGCCCCAGCATTTT.

The chain links TRBV6-2 or TRBV6-3 to TRBJ2-3; 9 nucleotides match TRBD2. The V gene's germline CDR1 is MNHEY and CDR2 SVGEGT. The CDR3 loop spans 14 amino acids. Trimming cost V 10 bases and J 2 bases; bases outside gene matches: 7. Here the CDR3 reads CATKRGDVTDTQYF. The CDR3 DNA is TGTGCCACCAAGCGGGGGGACGTCACAGATACGCAGTATTTT.

The table lists this clonotype with a few counts. The V call is TRBV3-1, the J call TRBJ2-2, with a tentative D call TRBD2 (5 bases). V was trimmed by 4 bases and J by 0 bases, leaving 9 bases between them. Per germline, CDR1 LGHDT and CDR2 YNNKEL (reference sequence). The CDR3 has 15 residues. Here the CDR3 reads CASSRGYANTGELFF. CDR3 in DNA: TGTGCCAGCAGCCGAGGGTACGCGAACACCGGGGAGCTGTTTTTT.

This clonotype turned up a few times. This chain links TRBV6-1 with TRBJ2-7; 7 bases align to TRBD1. V was pared by 6 bases and J by 2 bases, with 7 bases of the junction left unmatched. This CDR3 is 14 amino acids long. Germline CDR1 and CDR2: MNHNS and SASEGT. CDR3 in amino acids: CASRNSGTAYEQYF. CDR3 sequence (DNA): TGTGCCAGCAGGAATTCTGGGACAGCCTACGAGCAGTACTTC.

This clonotype appeared a few times. V and J are TRBV3-1 and TRBJ2-1, with D possibly TRBD2 on 5 matching bases. CDR1 is LGHDT, CDR2 YNNKEL, per germline (reference sequence). The V and J ends lost 1 base and 9 bases respectively, with 13 bases between them. The CDR3 contains 14 residues. The DNA for the CDR3 is TGTGCCAGCAGCCAAGGGAAGCGGCAACCTGAGCAGTTCTTC. Its translation is CASSQGKRQPEQFF.

The table lists this clonotype with a few counts. The V and J genes are TRBV6-5 and TRBJ2-5; the D gene is possibly TRBD1 (6 bases). The germline V gene encodes CDR1 MNHEY and CDR2 SVGAGI. V was cut by 0 bases and J by 3 bases, with 11 bases left in between. This CDR3 is 15 amino acids long. The CDR3 DNA reads as TGTGCCAGCAGTTACTCAGGACAGAACGAAGAGACCCAGTACTTC. Protein: CASSYSGQNEETQYF.

This clonotype has a count of ten or more. The chain joins TRBV20-1 to TRBJ2-2; 9 positions match TRBD1. Trimming at V came to 6 bases and at J to 5 bases, leaving 10 bases not matched to a gene. The germline gives CDR1 DFQATT, CDR2 SNEGSKA (reference sequence). This CDR3 has 15 residues. The CDR3 reads CSAPVYRGQTGELFF. CDR3 DNA: TGCAGTGCCCCCGTGTACAGGGGGCAAACCGGGGAGCTGTTTTTT.

V usage is TRBV5-1 and J usage is TRBJ1-1, with 8 positions matching TRBD1. The CDR3 spans 17 residues. Germline V gene data show CDR1 as SGHRS and CDR2 as YFSETQ. J gave up 0 bases and V 2 bases, and 9 bases lay outside the gene matches. The CDR3 is CASSLGQGGQMNTEAFF. Written as DNA, the CDR3 is TGCGCCAGCAGCTTAGGACAGGGAGGCCAGATGAACACTGAAGCTTTCTTT.

This clonotype has a handful of counts. This sequence joins TRBV5-1 and TRBJ2-3; 11 bases fit TRBD2. V dropped 2 bases and J dropped 2; count of bases not matched to a gene: 16. Germline values: CDR1 SGHRS, CDR2 YFSETQ. There are 20 residues in the CDR3. CDR3 in amino acids: CASSFTKGLAGGVPTDTQYF. In nucleotides, the CDR3 is TGCGCCAGCAGCTTCACCAAAGGGCTAGCGGGGGGCGTACCCACAGATACGCAGTATTTT.

This clonotype was observed a few times. The chain links TRBV10-3 to TRBJ2-1, with TRBD1 identical over 7 bases. This CDR3 contains 16 residues. Germline values: CDR1 ENHRY, CDR2 SYGVKD. The junction had 11 bases not matched to a gene; V was cut back by 4 bases and J by 5 bases. CDR3 coding DNA: TGTGCCATCAGTGCGCCGACAGGGCTGGGGGACAATGAGCAGTTCTTC. The encoded protein is CAISAPTGLGDNEQFF.

The table lists this clonotype with a few counts. J is TRBJ2-2 and V is TRBV6-5; possibly TRBD1 or TRBD2 for D (5 bases each). V dropped 2 bases and J dropped 4 bases, with 14 bases sitting between them. CDR3 size: 16 residues. The V gene's germline CDR1 is MNHEY and CDR2 SVGAGI. The CDR3 nucleotides are TGTGCCAGCAGTTACGGGGGTAATACCTTCACCGGGGAGCTGTTTTTT. It translates to CASSYGGNTFTGELFF.

This clonotype was found a few times. The chain combines TRBV5-1 with TRBJ2-2; the D is unclear. This CDR3 region has 15 residues. Germline assignment: CDR1 SGHRS and CDR2 YFSETQ. Trimming stripped 4 bases from V and 0 bases from J, with 10 bases between. This chain's CDR3 is CASSRATTNTGELFF. For the CDR3, the DNA is TGCGCCAGCAGCCGAGCGACCACGAACACCGGGGAGCTGTTTTTT.

This clonotype was detected only a few times. The rearrangement links TRBV6-2 or TRBV6-3 to TRBJ1-5, with D possibly TRBD1 on 6 matching bases. The CDR3 spans 15 residues. V was trimmed by 4 bases and J by 9 bases, leaving 19 bases between them. Germline V gene data show CDR1 as MNHEY and CDR2 as SVGEGT. Here the CDR3 DNA reads TGTGCCAGCAGTTCCCCATGGACAGAGAGTGGGCCCCAGCATTTT. It codes for CASSSPWTESGPQHF.

This clonotype has ten or more counts. This sequence joins TRBV10-3 and TRBJ2-3; 13 nucleotides align to TRBD2. The CDR3 loop spans 15 amino acids. In germline, CDR1 is ENHRY, CDR2 SYGVKD. With 6 bases clipped from V and 5 bases from J, the junction kept 5 bases outside the gene matches. The CDR3 reads CAISGLAGAIDTQYF. CDR3 sequence (DNA): TGTGCCATCAGCGGACTAGCGGGAGCTATAGATACGCAGTATTTT.

This chain uses TRBV6-4 with TRBJ1-3; D is unclear. The CDR3 loop spans 14 amino acids. V was clipped by 7 bases and J by 1 base, with 11 bases between them. Germline V gives CDR1 MRHNA, CDR2 SNTAGT. Written as DNA, the CDR3 is TGTGCCAGCAACGGAAGGGCGTCTGGAAACACCATATATTTT. Translated: CASNGRASGNTIYF.

This clonotype was observed a few times. The chain employs TRBV20-1 and TRBJ2-1, with a possible D match to TRBD1 (5 bases). Germline V lookup: CDR1 DFQATT, CDR2 SNEGSKA (reference sequence). The CDR3 extends over 16 amino acids. Trimming removed 3 bases from V and 0 bases from J, with 15 bases in between. The CDR3 region has the DNA TGCAGTGCTAGGGTTATGGGGCTAAGCTCCTACAATGAGCAGTTCTTC. Its translation is CSARVMGLSSYNEQFF.

This clonotype was observed a handful of times. V usage is TRBV7-2 and J usage is TRBJ2-7; D gene uncertain. V lost 5 bases to trimming and J lost 3 bases, with 11 bases between them. Germline V gene lookup returns CDR1 SGHTA and CDR2 FQGNSA. The length of the CDR3 is 13 residues. DNA of the CDR3: TGTGCCAGCAGCCTCATGGGTATCTACGAGCAGTACTTC. This sequence encodes CASSLMGIYEQYF. Combining the CDR3 with reference TRBV7-2 and TRBJ2-7 gives the whole variable domain GAGVSQSPSNKVTEKGKDVELRCDPISGHTALYWYRQSLGQGLEFLIYFQGNSAPDKSGLPSDRFSAERTGGSVSTLTIQRTQQEDSAVYLCASSLMGIYEQYFGPGTRLTVT.

The chain is built from TRBV3-1 and TRBJ2-1, with a tentative D call TRBD2 (6 bases). This CDR3 comprises 16 residues. Germline CDR1 and CDR2: LGHDT and YNNKEL (reference sequence). Deletions cut 1 base from V and 3 bases from J, with 13 bases between. The CDR3 sequence: CASSQVGLASYNEQFF. CDR3 nucleotide sequence: TGTGCCAGCAGCCAAGTTGGGCTAGCGAGCTACAATGAGCAGTTCTTC.

This clonotype was seen repeatedly, ten times or more. The genes are TRBV12-3 or TRBV12-4 and TRBJ2-1; D possibly uses TRBD1 or TRBD2 (5 bases each). This CDR3 is 14 amino acids long. V was trimmed by 5 bases and J by 0 bases, leaving 8 bases between them. The CDR3 DNA is TGTGCCAGCAGTCGGGGCGCCTCCTACAATGAGCAGTTCTTC. It codes for CASSRGASYNEQFF.

The V gene is TRBV2, the J gene TRBJ2-5, with D perhaps matching TRBD1 or TRBD2 (5 bases each). Looked up from germline, CDR1 is SNHLY and CDR2 is FYNNEI. CDR3 length: 15 amino acids. V lost 6 bases, J lost 3 bases, and 17 bases lay in between. CDR3 region: CASSRSGGPEETQYF. Written as DNA, the CDR3 is TGTGCCAGCAGCCGAAGTGGGGGACCTGAAGAGACCCAGTACTTC.

This clonotype appeared many times. The chain couples TRBV18 to TRBJ2-5; D unresolved. The germline V gene has CDR1 KGHSH and CDR2 LQKENI. This CDR3 comprises 16 residues. V dropped 1 base and J dropped 0 bases, with 12 bases sitting between them. The CDR3 region is CASSPQNRVNQETQYF. The CDR3 region has the DNA TGTGCCAGCTCACCACAAAACCGGGTTAACCAAGAGACCCAGTACTTC.

This clonotype was seen more than once but under ten times. This chain joins TRBV3-1 and TRBJ2-4; TRBD1 matches at 8 bases. The CDR3 runs 17 residues. The germline gives CDR1 LGHDT, CDR2 YNNKEL (reference sequence). J was trimmed by 8 bases and V by 1 base; bases with no gene match: 13. The CDR3 loop reads CASSQAKLTDREDIQYF. Here the CDR3 DNA reads TGTGCCAGCAGCCAAGCAAAACTAACGGACAGGGAGGACATTCAGTACTTC.

This clonotype showed up many times. The chain uses TRBV24-1 and TRBJ2-1; 9 bases match TRBD2. Germline CDR1 and CDR2: KGHDR and SFDVKD. This CDR3 comprises 16 residues. V lost 3 bases and J lost 2; bases outside the gene matches: 4. The CDR3 sequence: CATSDPSSGTYNEQFF. The CDR3 nucleotides are TGTGCCACCAGTGATCCCTCTAGCGGGACCTACAATGAGCAGTTCTTC.

This clonotype was observed a handful of times. The V gene is TRBV10-3, the J gene TRBJ2-1; 12 nucleotides line up with TRBD2. CDR3 length: 14 amino acids. The ends lost 5 bases at V and 4 bases at J; junction bases unmatched: 0. Germline CDR1 reads ENHRY; CDR2 reads SYGVKD. CDR3 loop: CAISLAGGYNEQFF. The CDR3, as DNA: TGTGCCATCAGTCTAGCGGGGGGGTACAATGAGCAGTTCTTC.